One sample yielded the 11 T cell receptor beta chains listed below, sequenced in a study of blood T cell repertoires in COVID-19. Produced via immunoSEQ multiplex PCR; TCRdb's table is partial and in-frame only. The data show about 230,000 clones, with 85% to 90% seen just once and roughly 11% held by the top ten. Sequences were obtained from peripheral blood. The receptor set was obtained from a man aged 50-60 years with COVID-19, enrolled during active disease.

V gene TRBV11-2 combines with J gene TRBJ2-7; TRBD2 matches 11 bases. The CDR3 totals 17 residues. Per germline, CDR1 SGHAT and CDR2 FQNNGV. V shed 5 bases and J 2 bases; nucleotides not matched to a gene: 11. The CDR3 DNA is TGTGCCAGCAGCCTCCACCCCAGACTAGCGGGGCCCTACGAGCAGTACTTC. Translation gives CASSLHPRLAGPYEQYF.

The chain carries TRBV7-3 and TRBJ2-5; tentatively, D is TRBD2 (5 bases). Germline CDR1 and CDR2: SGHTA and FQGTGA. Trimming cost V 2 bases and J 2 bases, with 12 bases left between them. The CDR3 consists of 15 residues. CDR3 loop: CASSLGERPQETQYF. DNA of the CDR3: TGTGCCAGCAGCTTAGGGGAGCGGCCTCAAGAGACCCAGTACTTC.

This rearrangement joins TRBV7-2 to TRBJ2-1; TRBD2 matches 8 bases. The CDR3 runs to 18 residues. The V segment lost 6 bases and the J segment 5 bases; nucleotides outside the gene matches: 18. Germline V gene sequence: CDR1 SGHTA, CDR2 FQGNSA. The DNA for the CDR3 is TGTGCCAGCAGTTTAACACCCTGGGCCGGGAGGGCGGACAATGAGCAGTTCTTC. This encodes CASSLTPWAGRADNEQFF.

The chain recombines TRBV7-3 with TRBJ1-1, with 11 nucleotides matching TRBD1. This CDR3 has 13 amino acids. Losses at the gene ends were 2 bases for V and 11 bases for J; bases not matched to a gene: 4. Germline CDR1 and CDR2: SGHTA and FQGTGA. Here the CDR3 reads CASSLSGQGEAFF. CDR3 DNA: TGTGCCAGCAGCTTATCGGGACAGGGGGAGGCTTTCTTT.

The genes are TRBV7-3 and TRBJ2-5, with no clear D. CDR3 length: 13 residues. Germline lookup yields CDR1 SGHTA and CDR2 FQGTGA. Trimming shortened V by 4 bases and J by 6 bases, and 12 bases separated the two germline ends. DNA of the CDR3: TGTGCCAGCAGCTCCCGTGCCGAGCAGACCCAGTACTTC. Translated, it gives CASSSRAEQTQYF. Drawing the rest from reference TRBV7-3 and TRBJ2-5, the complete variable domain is GAGVSQTPSNKVTEKGKYVELRCDPISGHTALYWYRQSLGQGPEFLIYFQGTGAADDSGLPNDRFFAVRPEGSVSTLKIQRTERGDSAVYLCASSSRAEQTQYFGPGTRLLVL.

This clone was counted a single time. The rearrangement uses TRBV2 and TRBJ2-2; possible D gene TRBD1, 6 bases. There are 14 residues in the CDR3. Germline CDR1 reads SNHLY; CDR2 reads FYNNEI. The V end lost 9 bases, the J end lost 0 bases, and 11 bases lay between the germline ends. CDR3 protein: CARADSANTGELFF. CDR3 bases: TGTGCCAGGGCGGACAGCGCGAACACCGGGGAGCTGTTTTTT.

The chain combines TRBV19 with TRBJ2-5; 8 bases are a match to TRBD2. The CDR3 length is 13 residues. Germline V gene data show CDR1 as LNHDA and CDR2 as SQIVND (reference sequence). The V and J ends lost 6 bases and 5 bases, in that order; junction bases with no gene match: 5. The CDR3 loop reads CASSLSGGETQYF. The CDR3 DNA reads TGTGCCAGTAGCCTCAGCGGGGGCGAGACCCAGTACTTC.

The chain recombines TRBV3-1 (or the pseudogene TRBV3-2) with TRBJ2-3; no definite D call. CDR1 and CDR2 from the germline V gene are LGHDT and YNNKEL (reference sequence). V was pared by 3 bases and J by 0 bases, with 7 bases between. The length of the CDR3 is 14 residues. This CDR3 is CASSQAASTDTQYF. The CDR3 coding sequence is TGTGCCAGCAGCCAGGCGGCGAGCACAGATACGCAGTATTTT.

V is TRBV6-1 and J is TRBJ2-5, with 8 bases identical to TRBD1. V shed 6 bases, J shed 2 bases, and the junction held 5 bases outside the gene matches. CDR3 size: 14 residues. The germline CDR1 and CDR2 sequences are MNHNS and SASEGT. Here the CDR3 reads CASRTGTGQETQYF. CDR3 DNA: TGTGCCAGCAGAACCGGGACAGGACAAGAGACCCAGTACTTC.

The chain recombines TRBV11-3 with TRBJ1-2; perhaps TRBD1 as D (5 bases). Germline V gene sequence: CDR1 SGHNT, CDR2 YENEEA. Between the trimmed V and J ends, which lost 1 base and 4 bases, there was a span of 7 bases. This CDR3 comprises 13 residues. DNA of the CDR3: TGTGCCAGCAGCTTAGTGACAGCCTATGGCTACACCTTC. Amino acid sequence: CASSLVTAYGYTF. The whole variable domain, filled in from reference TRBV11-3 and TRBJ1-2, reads EAGVVQSPRYKIIEKKQPVAFWCNPISGHNTLYWYLQNLGQGPELLIRYENEEAVDDSQLPKDRFSAERLKGVDSTLKIQPAELGDSAVYLCASSLVTAYGYTFGSGTRLTVV.

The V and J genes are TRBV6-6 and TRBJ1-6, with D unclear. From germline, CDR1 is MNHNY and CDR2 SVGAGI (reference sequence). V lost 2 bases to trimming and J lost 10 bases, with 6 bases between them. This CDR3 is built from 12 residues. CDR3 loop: CASSYNISPLHF. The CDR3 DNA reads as TGTGCCAGCAGTTACAATATATCACCCCTCCACTTT.